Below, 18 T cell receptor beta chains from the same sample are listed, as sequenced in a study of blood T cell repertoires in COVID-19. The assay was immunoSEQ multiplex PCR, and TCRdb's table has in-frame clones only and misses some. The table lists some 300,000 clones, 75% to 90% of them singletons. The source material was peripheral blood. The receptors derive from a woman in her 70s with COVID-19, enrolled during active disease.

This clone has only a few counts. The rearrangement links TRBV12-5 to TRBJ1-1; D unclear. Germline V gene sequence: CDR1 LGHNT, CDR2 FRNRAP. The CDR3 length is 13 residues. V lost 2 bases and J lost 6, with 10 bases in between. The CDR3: CASGLLPQSEAFF. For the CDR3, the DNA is TGTGCTAGTGGTTTGCTCCCTCAGTCTGAAGCTTTCTTT.

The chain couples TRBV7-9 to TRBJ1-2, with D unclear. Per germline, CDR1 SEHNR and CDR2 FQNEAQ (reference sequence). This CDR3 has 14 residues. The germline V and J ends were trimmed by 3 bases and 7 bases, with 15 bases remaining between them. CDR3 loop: CASSLRPSPSGYTF. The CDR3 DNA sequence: TGTGCCAGCAGCTTGAGGCCCAGTCCCTCTGGCTACACCTTC.

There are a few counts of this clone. The CDR3 DNA reads as TGCAGCGTTGCCCCCGGCAGGGGGAGTACGAACTATGGCTACACCTTC. Its translation is CSVAPGRGSTNYGYTF. The chain couples TRBV29-1 to TRBJ1-2, with TRBD1 matching 7 bases. The trim removed 4 bases at V and 2 bases at J, leaving 13 bases unmatched. CDR1 and CDR2 (germline): SQVTM, ANQGSEA. This CDR3 has 16 amino acids. The full variable domain, rest sourced from reference TRBV29-1 and TRBJ1-2, is SAVISQKPSRDICQRGTSLTIQCQVDSQVTMMFWYRQQPGQSLTLIATANQGSEATYESGFVIDKFPISRPNLTFSTLTVSNMSPEDSSIYLCSVAPGRGSTNYGYTFGSGTRLTVV.

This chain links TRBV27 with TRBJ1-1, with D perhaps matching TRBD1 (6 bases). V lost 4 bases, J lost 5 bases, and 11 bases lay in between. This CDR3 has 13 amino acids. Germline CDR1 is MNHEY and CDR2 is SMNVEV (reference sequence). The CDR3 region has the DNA TGTGCCAGCAGTTCTTCAGGGGAGACTGAAGCTTTCTTT. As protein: CASSSSGETEAFF.

The CDR3: CASRVGGHTDTQYF. CDR3 DNA sequence: TGTGCCAGCAGAGTCGGGGGTCACACAGATACGCAGTATTTT. The chain combines TRBV2 with TRBJ2-3; D might be TRBD2 (6 bases). The germline V gene encodes CDR1 SNHLY and CDR2 FYNNEI. Trimming took 6 bases from V and 2 from J, leaving 12 bases between them. This CDR3 comprises 14 residues.

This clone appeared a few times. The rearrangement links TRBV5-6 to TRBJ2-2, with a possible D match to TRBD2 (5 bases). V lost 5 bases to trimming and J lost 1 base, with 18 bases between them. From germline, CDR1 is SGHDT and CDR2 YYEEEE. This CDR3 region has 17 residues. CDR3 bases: TGTGCCAGCAGTGTGAACTCCGGACTCAGGAACACCGGGGAGCTGTTTTTT. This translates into CASSVNSGLRNTGELFF.

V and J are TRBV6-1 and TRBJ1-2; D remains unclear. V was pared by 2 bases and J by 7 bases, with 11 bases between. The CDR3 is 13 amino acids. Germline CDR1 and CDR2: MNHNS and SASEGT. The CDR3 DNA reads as TGTGCCAGCAGTGAAAGCCAATCTATTGGCTACACCTTC. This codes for CASSESQSIGYTF.

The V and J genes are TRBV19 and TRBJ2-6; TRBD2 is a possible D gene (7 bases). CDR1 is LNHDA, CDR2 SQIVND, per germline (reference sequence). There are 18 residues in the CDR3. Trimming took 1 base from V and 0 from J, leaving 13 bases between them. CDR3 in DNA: TGTGCCAGTAGTATAGTCGGGGGGCGAATCTCTGGGGCCAACGTCCTGACTTTC. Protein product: CASSIVGGRISGANVLTF.

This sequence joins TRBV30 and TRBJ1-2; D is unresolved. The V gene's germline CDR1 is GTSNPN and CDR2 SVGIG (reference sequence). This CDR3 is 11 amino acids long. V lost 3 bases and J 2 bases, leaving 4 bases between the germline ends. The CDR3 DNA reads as TGTGCCTGGAGCCAGAACTATGGCTACACCTTC. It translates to CAWSQNYGYTF.

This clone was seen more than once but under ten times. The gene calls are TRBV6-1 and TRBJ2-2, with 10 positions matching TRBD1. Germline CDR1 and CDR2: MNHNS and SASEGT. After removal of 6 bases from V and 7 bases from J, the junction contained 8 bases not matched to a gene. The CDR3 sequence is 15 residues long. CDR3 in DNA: TGTGCCAGCAGCAGCGACAGGGGGCAGGGCGGGGAGCTGTTTTTT. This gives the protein CASSSDRGQGGELFF.

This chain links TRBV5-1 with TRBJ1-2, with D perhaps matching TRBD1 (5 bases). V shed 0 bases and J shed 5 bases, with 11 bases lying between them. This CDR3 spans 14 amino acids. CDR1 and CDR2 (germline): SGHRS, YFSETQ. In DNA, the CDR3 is TGCGCCAGCAGCTTGGGGGGCTGGAAGTATGGCTACACCTTC. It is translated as CASSLGGWKYGYTF.

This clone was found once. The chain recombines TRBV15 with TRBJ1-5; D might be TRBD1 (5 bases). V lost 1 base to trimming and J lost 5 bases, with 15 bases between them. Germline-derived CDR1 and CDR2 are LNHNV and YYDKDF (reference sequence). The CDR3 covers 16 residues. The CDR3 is CATSRGGSVQDQPQHF. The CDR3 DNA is TGTGCCACCAGCAGAGGGGGCAGCGTCCAGGATCAGCCCCAGCATTTT.

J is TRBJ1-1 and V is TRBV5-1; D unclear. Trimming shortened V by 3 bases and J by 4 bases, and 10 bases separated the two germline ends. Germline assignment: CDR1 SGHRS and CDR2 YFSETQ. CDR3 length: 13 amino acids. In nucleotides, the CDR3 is TGCGCCAGCAGCTGGGAGGAGGGCACTGAAGCTTTCTTT. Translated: CASSWEEGTEAFF.

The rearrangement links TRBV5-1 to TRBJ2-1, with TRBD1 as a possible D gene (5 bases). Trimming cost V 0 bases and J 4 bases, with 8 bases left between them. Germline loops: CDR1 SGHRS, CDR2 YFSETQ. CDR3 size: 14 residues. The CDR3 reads CASSLATEYNEQFF. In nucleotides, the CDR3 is TGCGCCAGCAGCTTGGCGACAGAATACAATGAGCAGTTCTTC. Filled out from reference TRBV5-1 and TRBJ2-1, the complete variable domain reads KAGVTQTPRYLIKTRGQQVTLSCSPISGHRSVSWYQQTPGQGLQFLFEYFSETQRNKGNFPGRFSGRQFSNSRSEMNVSTLELGDSALYLCASSLATEYNEQFFGPGTRLTVL.

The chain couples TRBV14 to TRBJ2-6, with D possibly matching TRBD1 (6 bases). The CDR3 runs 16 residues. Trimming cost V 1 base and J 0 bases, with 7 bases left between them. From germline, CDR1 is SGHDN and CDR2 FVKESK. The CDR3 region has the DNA TGTGCCAGCAGCCAAGGGACAGCCTCTGGGGCCAACGTCCTGACTTTC. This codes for CASSQGTASGANVLTF.

The CDR3 DNA is TGTGCCAGCAGCCCGGGACTGAACTCCTACGAGCAGTACTTC. It yields the protein CASSPGLNSYEQYF. The rearrangement uses TRBV5-4 and TRBJ2-7; D is possibly TRBD2 (6 bases). Germline CDR1 reads SGHNT; CDR2 reads YYREEE (reference sequence). The V end was cut by 4 bases, the J end by 0 bases, with 11 bases between. The CDR3 contains 14 residues.

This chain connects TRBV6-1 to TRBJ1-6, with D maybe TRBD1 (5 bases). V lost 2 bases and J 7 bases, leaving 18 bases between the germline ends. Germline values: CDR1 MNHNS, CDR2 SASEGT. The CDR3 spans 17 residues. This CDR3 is CASSETSRAGLNSPLHF. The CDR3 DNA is TGTGCCAGCAGTGAAACAAGCCGAGCAGGGCTGAATTCACCCCTCCACTTT.

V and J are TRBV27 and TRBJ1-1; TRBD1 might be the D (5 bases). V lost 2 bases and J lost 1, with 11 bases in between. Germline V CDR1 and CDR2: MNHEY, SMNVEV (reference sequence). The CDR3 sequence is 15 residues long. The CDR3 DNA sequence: TGTGCCAGCAGTTTAATGGCGGGGACGAACACTGAAGCTTTCTTT. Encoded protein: CASSLMAGTNTEAFF.